The 28 T cell receptor beta chains given below trace back to one sample, sequenced in a study of long-term antiretroviral therapy in people with HIV. The authors ran the immunoSEQ assay, v3.0, at survey level. Some clones are missing from TCRdb's copy, which holds only in-frame ones; the method was immunoSEQ multiplex PCR. Among roughly 28,000 clones listed, roughly 88% were seen once. Sequencing was performed on unsorted PBMCs, taken 0.5 years after starting antiretroviral therapy. These receptor sequences come from a young woman with HIV.

This chain joins TRBV5-5 and TRBJ1-4; 9 nucleotides align to TRBD1. The CDR3 consists of 15 residues. CDR1 and CDR2 from the germline V gene are SGHKS and YYEKEE (reference sequence). V was pared by 3 bases and J by 13 bases, with 13 bases of the junction left unmatched. DNA of the CDR3: TGTGCCAGCAGCTCTGGACAGGGGATCAATGTAGGACTGTTTTTT. Its translation: CASSSGQGINVGLFF.

V is TRBV7-9 and J is TRBJ2-7; weak D call: TRBD2 (7 bases). Germline V gene data show CDR1 as SEHNR and CDR2 as FQNEAQ (reference sequence). The CDR3 has 16 amino acids. V lost 4 bases and J lost 7, with 23 bases in between. The CDR3 sequence is CASSYLLWGGAEEQYF. CDR3 nucleotides: TGTGCCAGCAGCTACCTTCTTTGGGGGGGGGCAGAAGAGCAGTACTTC.

The rearrangement links TRBV4-1 to TRBJ2-1; maybe TRBD2 (5 bases). The ends were cut back, 3 bases at V and 4 bases at J, with 13 bases in the middle. This CDR3 spans 15 amino acids. The germline gives CDR1 MGHRA, CDR2 YSYEKL. CDR3 sequence (DNA): TGCGCCAGCAGCCAGCCGAGGGAAAAATACAATGAGCAGTTCTTC. This encodes CASSQPREKYNEQFF.

J is TRBJ2-7 and V is TRBV6-6; weak D call: TRBD2 (7 bases). The length of the CDR3 is 13 residues. V was pared by 7 bases and J by 2 bases, with 12 bases between. CDR1 and CDR2 from the germline V gene are MNHNY and SVGAGI (reference sequence). DNA of the CDR3: TGTGCCAGCAAACGGGGGGCTACCTACGAGCAGTACTTC. Translating gives CASKRGATYEQYF.

The chain carries TRBV6-1 and TRBJ1-2, with D possibly matching TRBD1 (5 bases). The germline V and J ends were trimmed by 5 bases and 5 bases, with 9 bases remaining between them. Per germline, CDR1 MNHNS and CDR2 SASEGT. The CDR3 is made up of 12 amino acids. CDR3 sequence (DNA): TGTGCCAGCAGTCGGGACGGGTATGGCTACACCTTC. The encoded protein is CASSRDGYGYTF.

The V gene is TRBV9, the J gene TRBJ2-2, with D hard to call. CDR3 length: 14 residues. The germline CDR1 and CDR2 sequences are SGDLS and YYNGEE. The ends were cut back, 0 bases at V and 6 bases at J, with 9 bases in the middle. DNA for the CDR3: TGTGCCAGCAGCGTAGACCCATCCCCCGGGGAGCTGTTTTTT. Its protein is CASSVDPSPGELFF.

This clone was counted only a few times. This chain connects TRBV7-3 to TRBJ2-7; D gene unclear. The CDR3 sequence is 10 residues long. The V end lost 8 bases, the J end lost 2 bases, and 4 bases lay between the germline ends. Looked up from germline, CDR1 is SGHTA and CDR2 is FQGTGA. CDR3 in DNA: TGTGCCAGCTTTACCTACGAGCAGTACTTC. As protein: CASFTYEQYF.

This rearrangement joins TRBV10-2 to TRBJ1-3; D perhaps matches TRBD1 (5 bases). The V and J ends lost 8 bases and 4 bases respectively, with 15 bases between them. CDR1 is WSHSY and CDR2 is SAAADI in the germline V gene. The CDR3 totals 14 residues. CDR3 residues: CASLSGGAGNTIYF. The CDR3 bases are TGCGCCAGCCTCTCTGGGGGAGCAGGAAACACCATATATTTT.

The gene calls are TRBV28 and TRBJ2-3, with D tentatively TRBD1 (6 bases). This CDR3 has 16 amino acids. Germline V gene data show CDR1 as MDHEN and CDR2 as SYDVKM. The V gene lost 3 bases and the J gene lost 2 bases, with 15 bases spanning the gap. The CDR3 DNA is TGTGCCAGCAGTTTGGGGTTAGGGGGTTTCACAGATACGCAGTATTTT. Amino acid sequence: CASSLGLGGFTDTQYF.

The gene calls are TRBV28 and TRBJ2-2; D is uncertain. Trimming removed 2 bases at V and 0 bases at J, with 4 bases between. The CDR3 loop spans 14 amino acids. Looked up from germline, CDR1 is MDHEN and CDR2 is SYDVKM. CDR3 sequence reads: CASSLISNTGELFF. The CDR3 DNA is TGTGCCAGCAGTTTAATCTCGAACACCGGGGAGCTGTTTTTT.

The chain joins TRBV27 to TRBJ1-4, with unresolved D. The germline V gene has CDR1 MNHEY and CDR2 SMNVEV (reference sequence). V was trimmed by 6 bases and J by 3 bases, leaving 17 bases between them. The CDR3 has 16 amino acids. The CDR3, as DNA: TGTGCCAGCAGGCTTACTCGACATGCCCCTAATGAAAAACTGTTTTTT. This sequence encodes CASRLTRHAPNEKLFF.

The chain combines TRBV27 with TRBJ1-2; weak D call: TRBD1 (6 bases). The germline gives CDR1 MNHEY, CDR2 SMNVEV (reference sequence). The CDR3 is made up of 14 amino acids. Trimming cost V 4 bases and J 2 bases, with 11 bases left between them. The CDR3 nucleotides read TGTGCCAGCAGTTCCAGGGGACCAAACTATGGCTACACCTTC. Its translation is CASSSRGPNYGYTF.

The chain recombines TRBV6-6 with TRBJ1-5, with D maybe TRBD1 (5 bases). CDR1 and CDR2 from the germline V gene are MNHNY and SVGAGI (reference sequence). This CDR3 region has 14 residues. Between the trimmed V and J ends, which lost 7 bases and 0 bases, there was a span of 10 bases. Here the CDR3 DNA reads TGTGCCAGCAAACGGGGGGATAGCAATCAGCCCCAGCATTTT. The encoded protein is CASKRGDSNQPQHF.

The chain joins TRBV25-1 to TRBJ2-5; 8 nucleotides match TRBD1. The CDR3 is 15 amino acids. With V trimmed by 5 bases and J by 0 bases, 5 bases remained unmatched. The germline CDR1 and CDR2 sequences are MGHDK and SYGVNS. The CDR3 DNA reads as TGTGCCAGCAGTCCCCGGACAGGGTACCAAGAGACCCAGTACTTC. Its protein is CASSPRTGYQETQYF.

Regarding this clone: The sample carries other DNA sequences with the same CDR3. This chain uses TRBV5-1 with TRBJ1-4, with TRBD1 identical over 11 bases. This CDR3 has 14 residues. Looked up from germline, CDR1 is SGHRS and CDR2 is YFSETQ. V shed 4 bases, J shed 8 bases, and the junction held 4 bases outside the gene matches. CDR3 bases: TGCGCCAGCAGCCTGGGACAGGGGGGCGAAAAACTGTTTTTT. It yields the protein CASSLGQGGEKLFF. Full variable domain (rest looked up from reference TRBV5-1 and TRBJ1-4): KAGVTQTPRYLIKTRGQQVTLSCSPISGHRSVSWYQQTPGQGLQFLFEYFSETQRNKGNFPGRFSGRQFSNSRSEMNVSTLELGDSALYLCASSLGQGGEKLFFGSGTQLSVL.

This clone has a single count. This sequence joins TRBV6-6 and TRBJ1-1; D is possibly TRBD1 (5 bases). Germline-derived CDR1 and CDR2 are MNHNY and SVGAGI (reference sequence). Trimming shortened V by 6 bases and J by 5 bases, and 13 bases separated the two germline ends. This CDR3 is built from 13 residues. In DNA form, the CDR3 reads TGTGCCAGCAGGCCCCAGGGAATAACTGAAGCTTTCTTT. Translated, it gives CASRPQGITEAFF.

The gene calls are TRBV7-2 and TRBJ1-3, with 10 bases lining up with TRBD1. From germline, CDR1 is SGHTA and CDR2 FQGNSA. The CDR3 contains 12 residues. Losses at the gene ends were 11 bases for V and 8 bases for J; bases not matched to a gene: 6. The CDR3 here is CAWGQGLHTIYF. CDR3 in DNA: TGTGCCTGGGGACAGGGGCTACACACCATATATTTT.

This clone showed up just once. The J gene is TRBJ1-3, the V gene TRBV7-2; D remains ambiguous. The CDR3 loop spans 14 amino acids. Germline V gives CDR1 SGHTA, CDR2 FQGNSA. V was cut by 6 bases and J by 0 bases, with 9 bases left in between. CDR3 coding DNA: TGTGCCAGCAGAAGCCCTTCCTCTGGAAACACCATATATTTT. It codes for CASRSPSSGNTIYF. The whole variable domain, remainder taken from reference TRBV7-2 and TRBJ1-3, is GAGVSQSPSNKVTEKGKDVELRCDPISGHTALYWYRQSLGQGLEFLIYFQGNSAPDKSGLPSDRFSAERTGGSVSTLTIQRTQQEDSAVYLCASRSPSSGNTIYFGEGSWLTVV.

The CDR3 region is CASSVQGDKNIQYF. CDR3 nucleotide sequence: TGTGCCAGCAGCGTACAGGGGGACAAAAACATTCAGTACTTC. This chain uses TRBV9 with TRBJ2-4; TRBD1 agrees at 7 bases. In germline, CDR1 is SGDLS, CDR2 YYNGEE. The CDR3 is made up of 14 amino acids. The trim removed 1 base at V and 3 bases at J, leaving 1 base unmatched.

This clone was seen once. The chain carries TRBV29-1 and TRBJ2-4, with 15 bases aligning to TRBD2. The length of the CDR3 is 17 residues. V was pared by 4 bases and J by 1 base, with 5 bases of the junction left unmatched. In germline, CDR1 is SQVTM, CDR2 ANQGSEA. CDR3 residues: CSVAPGLAGGAKNIQYF. The DNA for the CDR3 is TGCAGCGTTGCTCCAGGACTAGCGGGAGGGGCCAAAAACATTCAGTACTTC.

The V call is TRBV19, the J call TRBJ1-2, with 7 bases aligning to TRBD1. The CDR3 runs 12 residues. CDR1 is LNHDA and CDR2 is SQIVND in the germline V gene (reference sequence). V lost 5 bases and J lost 6; bases outside the gene matches: 3. The chain's CDR3 is CASSPQGNGYTF. The CDR3 DNA reads as TGTGCCAGTAGTCCACAGGGGAATGGCTACACCTTC.

The rearrangement links TRBV7-3 to TRBJ2-7, with D perhaps matching TRBD2 (6 bases). V gave up 0 bases and J gave up 2 bases, with 14 bases separating them. The CDR3 is made up of 16 amino acids. CDR1 SGHTA and CDR2 FQGTGA come from the germline V gene. The chain's CDR3 is CASSLTTGRGAYEQYF. The CDR3 DNA reads as TGTGCCAGCAGCTTAACGACCGGGAGAGGCGCCTACGAGCAGTACTTC.

The J gene is TRBJ2-1, the V gene TRBV28, with D perhaps TRBD1 or TRBD2 (6 bases each). The CDR3 consists of 21 residues. The V end lost 7 bases, the J end lost 4 bases, and 35 bases lay between the germline ends. Germline V gives CDR1 MDHEN, CDR2 SYDVKM. The CDR3 loop reads CASKLRGTLSGSNNQYNEQFF. The CDR3 DNA reads TGTGCCAGCAAGCTGAGAGGGACATTAAGCGGGTCGAATAACCAATACAATGAGCAGTTCTTC. Full variable domain (outside the CDR3, taken from reference TRBV28 and TRBJ2-1): DVKVTQSSRYLVKRTGEKVFLECVQDMDHENMFWYRQDPGLGLRLIYFSYDVKMKEKGDIPEGYSVSREKKERFSLILESASTNQTSMYLCASKLRGTLSGSNNQYNEQFFGPGTRLTVL.

Only a few counts were recorded for this clone. The V call is TRBV7-9, the J call TRBJ2-1; 11 bases are a match to TRBD2. The junction had 7 bases not matched to a gene; V was cut back by 8 bases and J by 7 bases. From germline, CDR1 is SEHNR and CDR2 FQNEAQ (reference sequence). This CDR3 spans 14 amino acids. This chain's CDR3 is CASAGASGRNEQFF. In DNA form, the CDR3 reads TGTGCCAGCGCCGGGGCTAGCGGGAGGAATGAGCAGTTCTTC.

This chain connects TRBV5-1 to TRBJ2-7, with TRBD2 matching 12 bases. There are 16 residues in the CDR3. Germline loops: CDR1 SGHRS, CDR2 YFSETQ. Trimming at V came to 0 bases and at J to 7 bases, leaving 8 bases not matched to a gene. CDR3 DNA: TGCGCCAGCAGCTTGGTTCCTAGCGGGAGGGCCAGGGAGCAGTACTTC. Translated, it gives CASSLVPSGRAREQYF.

The chain joins TRBV5-6 to TRBJ2-1, with D perhaps TRBD2 (6 bases). The CDR3 contains 14 residues. Germline V gene sequence: CDR1 SGHDT, CDR2 YYEEEE. V lost 5 bases and J 7 bases, leaving 16 bases between the germline ends. CDR3 residues: CASSRDREVNEQFF. CDR3 sequence (DNA): TGTGCCAGCAGTCGTGATAGGGAGGTGAATGAGCAGTTCTTC.

V and J are TRBV21-1 and TRBJ2-7; the tabulated D call, TRBD1, remains unverified against the DNA. TRBV21-1 is recorded as a pseudogene. The CDR3 extends over 13 amino acids. In DNA, the CDR3 is TGTGCCAGCAGTCCGGGACAGACTTGCGAGCAGTACTTC. It codes for CASSPGQTCEQYF.

This clone was detected once. The V call is TRBV7-8, the J call TRBJ1-5; possibly TRBD1 for D (5 bases). V shed 3 bases and J shed 5 bases, with 14 bases lying between them. This CDR3 contains 15 residues. Germline V gives CDR1 SGHVS, CDR2 FQNEAQ. The DNA of the CDR3 is TGTGCCAGCAGCTTGGGGCCGGTGGGCGATCAGCCCCAGCATTTT. Protein: CASSLGPVGDQPQHF.